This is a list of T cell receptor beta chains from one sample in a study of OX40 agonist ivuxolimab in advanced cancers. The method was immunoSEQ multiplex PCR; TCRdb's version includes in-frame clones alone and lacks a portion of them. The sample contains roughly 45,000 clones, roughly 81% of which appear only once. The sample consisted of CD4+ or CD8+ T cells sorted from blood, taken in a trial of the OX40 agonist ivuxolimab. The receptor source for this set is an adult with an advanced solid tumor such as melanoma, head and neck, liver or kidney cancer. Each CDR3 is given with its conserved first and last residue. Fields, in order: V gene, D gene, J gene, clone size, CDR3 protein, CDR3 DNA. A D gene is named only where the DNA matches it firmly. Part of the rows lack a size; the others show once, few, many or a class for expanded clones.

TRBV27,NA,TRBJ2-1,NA,CASSLFPGANEQFF,TGTGCCAGCAGTTTATTTCCAGGGGCAAATGAGCAGTTCTTC
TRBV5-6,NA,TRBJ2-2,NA,CASSLKPGELFF,TGTGCCAGCAGCTTGAAACCCGGGGAGCTGTTTTTT
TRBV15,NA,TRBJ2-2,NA,CATSRDWAGTPRPGELFF,TGTGCCACCAGCAGAGATTGGGCAGGGACCCCGCGGCCCGGGGAGCTGTTTTTT
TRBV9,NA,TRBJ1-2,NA,CASSALLGVEVSAGYTF,TGTGCCAGCAGCGCGCTACTGGGGGTGGAAGTTTCGGCGGGCTACACCTTC
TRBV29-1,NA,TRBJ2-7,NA,CSGGSSSYEQYF,TGCAGCGGGGGCAGTAGTTCCTACGAGCAGTACTTC
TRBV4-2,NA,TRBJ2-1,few,CASSQDGQPRYNEQFF,TGTGCCAGCAGCCAAGACGGGCAGCCACGATACAATGAGCAGTTCTTC
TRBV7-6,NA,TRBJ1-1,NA,CASSLEGLTEAFF,TGTGCCAGCAGCTTAGAGGGCCTTACTGAAGCTTTCTTT
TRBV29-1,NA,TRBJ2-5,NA,CSVEEGGAGQQYF,TGCAGCGTTGAAGAGGGGGGGGCTGGGCAGCAGTACTTC
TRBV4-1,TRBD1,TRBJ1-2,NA,CASSRTTGGRYGYTF,TGCGCCAGCAGCCGGACTACAGGGGGCAGGTATGGCTACACCTTC
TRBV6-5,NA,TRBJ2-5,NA,CASSNLVPQETQYF,TGTGCCAGCAGCAATCTAGTTCCCCAAGAGACCCAGTACTTC
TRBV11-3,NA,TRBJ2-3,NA,CASSLDRLRGTQYF,TGTGCCAGCAGCTTAGATCGCCTCCGTGGTACGCAGTATTTT
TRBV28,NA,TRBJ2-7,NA,CASSTPGTPEQYF,TGTGCCAGCAGTACCCCCGGGACCCCCGAGCAGTACTTC
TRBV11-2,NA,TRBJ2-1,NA,CASSFAVSDEQFF,TGTGCCAGCAGCTTCGCGGTAAGCGATGAGCAGTTCTTC
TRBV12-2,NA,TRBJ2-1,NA,CASRLSRGIYNEQFF,TGTGCAAGTCGCTTATCGCGCGGGATCTACAATGAGCAGTTCTTC
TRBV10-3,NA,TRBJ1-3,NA,CAINSLGRSGNTIYF,TGTGCCATCAATAGTCTGGGACGATCTGGAAACACCATATATTTT
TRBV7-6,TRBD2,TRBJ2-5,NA,CASSKGLAGALATQYF,TGTGCCAGCAGCAAGGGACTAGCGGGAGCATTGGCGACCCAGTACTTC